The entry that follows covers one TCR beta chain sequence. This sample is drawn from a study of blood T cell repertoires in COVID-19. Study as a whole: Whether acute or convalescent, the COVID-19 samples came from the United States, Italy and Spain.

Generated by immunoSEQ multiplex PCR, the TCRdb table keeps only in-frame clones and is missing some. The sample carries hundreds of thousands of clones, approximately 80% recorded once. This TCR came from a woman between 50 and 59 years old with acute or convalescent COVID-19. The sequencing input was peripheral blood.

The CDR3 is CASSVAGSYNEQFF. CDR3 in DNA: TGTGCCAGCAGCGTAGCCGGTTCCTACAATGAGCAGTTCTTC. The chain has TRBV9 and TRBJ2-1; D is unresolved. This CDR3 spans 14 amino acids. Germline V gene sequence: CDR1 SGDLS, CDR2 YYNGEE. Trimming took 0 bases from V and 1 from J, leaving 5 bases between them.